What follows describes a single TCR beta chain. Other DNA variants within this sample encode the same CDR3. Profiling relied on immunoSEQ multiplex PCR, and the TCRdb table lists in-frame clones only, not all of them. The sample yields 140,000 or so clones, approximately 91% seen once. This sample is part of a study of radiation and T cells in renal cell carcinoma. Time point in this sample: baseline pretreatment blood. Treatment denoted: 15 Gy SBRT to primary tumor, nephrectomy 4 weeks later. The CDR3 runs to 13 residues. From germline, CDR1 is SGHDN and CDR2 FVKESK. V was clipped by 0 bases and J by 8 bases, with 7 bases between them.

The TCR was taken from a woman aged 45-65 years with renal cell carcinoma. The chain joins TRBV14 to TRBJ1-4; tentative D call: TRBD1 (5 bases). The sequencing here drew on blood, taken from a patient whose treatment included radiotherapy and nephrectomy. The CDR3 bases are TGTGCCAGCAGCCAAGACTGGGGCGAAAAACTGTTTTTT. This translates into CASSQDWGEKLFF.